Listed here are 3 T cell receptor beta chains from one sample, sequenced in a study of cytomegalovirus exposure and HLA in healthy donors. PCR primers comprised 60 Vbeta and 13 Jbeta primers. TCRdb's table, derived via immunoSEQ multiplex PCR, lists solely in-frame clones and lacks some. The table lists over 50,000 clones. The sequenced sample was PBMCs. The receptors were sampled from a man between 45 and 60 years old in good health and CMV-seropositive.

The chain has TRBV6-5 and TRBJ1-1; D possibly corresponds to TRBD1 (6 bases). CDR3 length: 14 amino acids. V was trimmed by 2 bases and J by 5 bases, leaving 12 bases between them. Germline CDR1 is MNHEY and CDR2 is SVGAGI. The CDR3 region is CASSYTGSMTEAFF. CDR3 DNA sequence: TGTGCCAGCAGTTACACAGGGTCAATGACTGAAGCTTTCTTT.

The chain joins TRBV7-2 to TRBJ2-7; 11 bases agree with TRBD2. The CDR3 has 15 residues. V trimming: 5 bases; J trimming: 4 bases; junction bases outside the gene matches: 7. Germline values: CDR1 SGHTA, CDR2 FQGNSA. The CDR3 loop is CASSRGTSGSYEQYF. In DNA form, the CDR3 reads TGTGCCAGCAGCCGAGGGACTAGCGGCTCTTACGAGCAGTACTTC.

The chain employs TRBV29-1 and TRBJ2-2; 7 nucleotides match TRBD1. The CDR3 has 16 residues. The germline V gene has CDR1 SQVTM and CDR2 ANQGSEA. The junction had 10 bases not matched to a gene; V was cut back by 2 bases and J by 4 bases. CDR3 DNA sequence: TGCAGCGTTGAACCCGCAGGGACAGTCGCCACCGGGGAGCTGTTTTTT. It codes for CSVEPAGTVATGELFF.